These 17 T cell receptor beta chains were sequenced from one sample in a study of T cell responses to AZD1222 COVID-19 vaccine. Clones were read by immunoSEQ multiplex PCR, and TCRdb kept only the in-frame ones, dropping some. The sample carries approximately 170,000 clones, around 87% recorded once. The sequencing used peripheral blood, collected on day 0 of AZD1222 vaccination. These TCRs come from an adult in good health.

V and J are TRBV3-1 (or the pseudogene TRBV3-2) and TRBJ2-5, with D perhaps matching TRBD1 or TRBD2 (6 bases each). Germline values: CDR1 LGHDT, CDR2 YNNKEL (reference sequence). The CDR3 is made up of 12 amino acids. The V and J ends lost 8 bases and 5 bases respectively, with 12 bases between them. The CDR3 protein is CASLGGPETQYF. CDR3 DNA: TGTGCCAGCTTAGGGGGGCCCGAGACCCAGTACTTC.

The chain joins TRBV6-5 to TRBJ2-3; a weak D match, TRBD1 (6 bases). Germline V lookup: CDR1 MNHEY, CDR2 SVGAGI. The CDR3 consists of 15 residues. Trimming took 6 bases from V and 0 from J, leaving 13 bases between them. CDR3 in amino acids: CASSRDIYSTDTQYF. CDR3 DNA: TGTGCCAGCAGCCGGGACATTTACAGCACAGATACGCAGTATTTT.

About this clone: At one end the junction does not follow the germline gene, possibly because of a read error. The CDR3 sequence: CSVEGADEKLFF. DNA of the CDR3: TGCAGCGTGGAAGGGGCTGACGAAAAACTGTTTTTT. This chain uses TRBV29-1 with TRBJ1-4; possibly TRBD1 for D (5 bases). Germline V gene sequence: CDR1 SQVTM, CDR2 ANQGSEA. The CDR3 is made up of 12 amino acids.

The CDR3 sequence: CASSLILSGANVLTF. CDR3 DNA: TGTGCCAGCAGCTTGATTCTCTCTGGGGCCAACGTCCTGACTTTC. The V and J genes are TRBV5-5 and TRBJ2-6; no clear D. Trimming removed 1 base from V and 0 bases from J, with 5 bases in between. Germline assignment: CDR1 SGHKS and CDR2 YYEKEE (reference sequence). CDR3 length: 15 residues.

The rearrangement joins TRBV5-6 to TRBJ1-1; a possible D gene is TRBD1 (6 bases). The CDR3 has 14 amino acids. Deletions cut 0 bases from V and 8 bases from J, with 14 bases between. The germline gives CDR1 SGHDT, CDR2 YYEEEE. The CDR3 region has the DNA TGTGCCAGCAGCTTGGCCCAGGGGATGGGAGAAGCTTTCTTT. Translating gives CASSLAQGMGEAFF. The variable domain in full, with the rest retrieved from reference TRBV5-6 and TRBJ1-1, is DAGVTQSPTHLIKTRGQQVTLRCSPKSGHDTVSWYQQALGQGPQFIFQYYEEEERQRGNFPDRFSGHQFPNYSSELNVNALLLGDSALYLCASSLAQGMGEAFFGQGTRLTVV.

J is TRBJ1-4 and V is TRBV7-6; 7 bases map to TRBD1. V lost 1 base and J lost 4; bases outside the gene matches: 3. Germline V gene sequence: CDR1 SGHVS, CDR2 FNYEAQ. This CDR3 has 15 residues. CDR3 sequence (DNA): TGTGCCAGCAGCTTAGGGGGACAGTTTAATGAAAAACTGTTTTTT. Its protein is CASSLGGQFNEKLFF.

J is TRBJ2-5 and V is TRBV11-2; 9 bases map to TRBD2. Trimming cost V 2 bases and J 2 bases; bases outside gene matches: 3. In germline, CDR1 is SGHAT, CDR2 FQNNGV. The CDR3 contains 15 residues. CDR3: CASSLFLAGQETQYF. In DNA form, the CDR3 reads TGTGCCAGCAGCTTATTCCTAGCGGGGCAAGAGACCCAGTACTTC.

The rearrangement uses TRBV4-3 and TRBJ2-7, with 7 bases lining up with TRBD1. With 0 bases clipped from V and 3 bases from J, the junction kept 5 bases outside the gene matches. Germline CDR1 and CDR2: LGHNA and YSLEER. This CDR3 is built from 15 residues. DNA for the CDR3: TGCGCCAGCAGCCAAGAGACAGGGAAGATCTACGAGCAGTACTTC. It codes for CASSQETGKIYEQYF.

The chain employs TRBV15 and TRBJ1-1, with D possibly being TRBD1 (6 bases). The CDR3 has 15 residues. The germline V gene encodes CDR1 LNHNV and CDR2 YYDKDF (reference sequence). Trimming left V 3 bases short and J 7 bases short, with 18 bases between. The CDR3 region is CATSSPGGARNEAFF. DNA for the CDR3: TGTGCCACCAGCAGCCCTGGGGGGGCGCGGAATGAAGCTTTCTTT.

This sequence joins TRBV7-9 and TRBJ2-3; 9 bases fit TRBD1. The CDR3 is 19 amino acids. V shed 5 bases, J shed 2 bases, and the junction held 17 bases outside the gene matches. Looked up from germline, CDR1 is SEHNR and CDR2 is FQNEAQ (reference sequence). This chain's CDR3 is CASSPTRLTGGRNTDTQYF. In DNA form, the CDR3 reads TGTGCCAGCAGCCCTACACGCCTTACAGGGGGCCGGAACACAGATACGCAGTATTTT.

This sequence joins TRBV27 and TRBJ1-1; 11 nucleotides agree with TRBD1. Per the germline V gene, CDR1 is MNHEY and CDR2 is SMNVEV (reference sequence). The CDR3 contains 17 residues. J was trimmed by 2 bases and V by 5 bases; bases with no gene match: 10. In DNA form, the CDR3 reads TGTGCCAGCAGTATACTAACAGGACAGGGGGCCAACACTGAAGCTTTCTTT. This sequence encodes CASSILTGQGANTEAFF.

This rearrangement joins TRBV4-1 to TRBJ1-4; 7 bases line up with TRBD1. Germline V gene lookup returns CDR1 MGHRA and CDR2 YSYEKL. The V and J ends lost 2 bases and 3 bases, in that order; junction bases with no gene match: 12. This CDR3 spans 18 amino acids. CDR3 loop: CASSQYRGVKSPNEKLFF. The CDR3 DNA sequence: TGCGCCAGCAGCCAATACAGGGGAGTAAAGAGTCCTAATGAAAAACTGTTTTTT.

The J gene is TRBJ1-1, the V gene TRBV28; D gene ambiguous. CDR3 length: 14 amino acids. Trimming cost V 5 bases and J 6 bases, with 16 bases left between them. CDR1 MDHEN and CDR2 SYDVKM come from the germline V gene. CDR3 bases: TGTGCCAGCAGTCCGCCTCAGGCTAGGGCTGAAGCTTTCTTT. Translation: CASSPPQARAEAFF.

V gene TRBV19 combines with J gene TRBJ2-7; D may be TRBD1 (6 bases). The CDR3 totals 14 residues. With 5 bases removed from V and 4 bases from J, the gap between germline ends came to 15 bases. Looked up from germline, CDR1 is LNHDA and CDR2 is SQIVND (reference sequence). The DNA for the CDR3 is TGTGCCAGTAGTGGAGTGGGGACACCTTACGAGCAGTACTTC. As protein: CASSGVGTPYEQYF.

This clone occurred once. CDR3 sequence (DNA): TGTGCCAGCAGTTCTTACCGGGACAGGGGAAGCAATCAGCCCCAGCATTTT. Protein: CASSSYRDRGSNQPQHF. This chain uses TRBV28 with TRBJ1-5; 10 positions match TRBD1. CDR1 MDHEN and CDR2 SYDVKM come from the germline V gene. The CDR3 is 17 amino acids. After removal of 4 bases from V and 1 base from J, the junction contained 7 bases not matched to a gene.

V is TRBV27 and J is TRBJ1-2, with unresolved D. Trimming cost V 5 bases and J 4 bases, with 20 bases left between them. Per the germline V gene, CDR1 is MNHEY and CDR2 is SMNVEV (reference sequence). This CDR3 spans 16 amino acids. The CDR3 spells CASSPWEGTSSYGYTF. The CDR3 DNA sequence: TGTGCCAGCAGTCCCTGGGAGGGAACCTCCTCCTATGGCTACACCTTC.

The CDR3 nucleotides read TGTGCCACTAGGACAGGTTTGAACACTGAAGCTTTCTTT. Translating gives CATRTGLNTEAFF. The chain carries TRBV10-3 and TRBJ1-1, with 7 bases matching TRBD1. Losses at the gene ends were 10 bases for V and 0 bases for J; bases not matched to a gene: 5. The CDR3 extends over 13 amino acids. Germline V CDR1 and CDR2: ENHRY, SYGVKD.